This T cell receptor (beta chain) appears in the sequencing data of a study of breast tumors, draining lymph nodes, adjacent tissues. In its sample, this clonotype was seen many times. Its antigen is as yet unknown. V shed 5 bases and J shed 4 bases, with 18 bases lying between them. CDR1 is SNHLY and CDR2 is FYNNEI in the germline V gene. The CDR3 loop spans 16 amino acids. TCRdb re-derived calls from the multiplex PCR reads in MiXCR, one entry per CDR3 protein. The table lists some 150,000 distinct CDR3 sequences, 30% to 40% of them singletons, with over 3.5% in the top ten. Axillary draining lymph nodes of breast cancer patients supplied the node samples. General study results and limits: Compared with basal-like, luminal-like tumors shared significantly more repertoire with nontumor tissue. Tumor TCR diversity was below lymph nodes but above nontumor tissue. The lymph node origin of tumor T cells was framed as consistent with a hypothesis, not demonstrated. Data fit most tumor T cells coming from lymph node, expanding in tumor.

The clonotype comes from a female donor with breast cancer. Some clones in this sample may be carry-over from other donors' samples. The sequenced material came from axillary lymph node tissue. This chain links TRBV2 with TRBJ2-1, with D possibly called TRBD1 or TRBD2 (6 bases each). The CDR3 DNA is TGTGCCAGCAGTCCACAGGGCGGAGGGGTATACAATGAGCAGTTCTTC. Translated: CASSPQGGGVYNEQFF.